The rows below give T cell receptor beta chains drawn from one sample of a study of regulatory T cells in long-lasting Graves disease. MiXCR, applied by TCRdb to the multiplex PCR reads, yields one record per CDR3 protein. The table records 510,000 or so distinct CDR3 sequences, 12% of them present only once. These data also featured in a second study, about T cells in Graves' hyperthyroidism and ophthalmopathy.

Sequencing used peripheral blood mononuclear cells (PBMCs), obtained at new diagnosis, from a patient treated with antithyroid drugs. These TCRs come from a woman in her 30s with Graves disease. Each CDR3 is given with its conserved first and last residue. The order of the fields is D gene, clone size, CDR3 length, V gene, J gene, CDR3 protein, CDR3 DNA. D genes are given only for firm matches. The size entry is marked missing in some rows and otherwise reads once, few, many or a size class.

D gene: TRBD1; clone size: many; CDR3 length: 15; V gene: TRBV7-9; J gene: TRBJ1-6; CDR3 protein: CASSSGQGYNSPLHF; CDR3 DNA: TGTGCCAGCAGCTCCGGACAGGGCTATAATTCACCCCTCCACTTT
D gene: NA; clone size: few; CDR3 length: 15; V gene: TRBV6-5; J gene: TRBJ2-7; CDR3 protein: CASSSRVGVVYEQYF; CDR3 DNA: TGTGCCAGCAGTTCGAGGGTAGGGGTGGTATACGAGCAGTACTTC
D gene: TRBD1; clone size: NA; CDR3 length: 16; V gene: TRBV15; J gene: TRBJ1-5; CDR3 protein: CATRTGQGASNQPQHF; CDR3 DNA: TGTGCCACCAGGACGGGACAGGGGGCCTCTAATCAGCCCCAGCATTTT
D gene: NA; clone size: NA; CDR3 length: 16; V gene: TRBV7-9; J gene: TRBJ1-1; CDR3 protein: CASSLGSGDMNTEAFF; CDR3 DNA: TGTGCCAGCAGCTTAGGGTCAGGGGATATGAACACTGAAGCTTTCTTT
D gene: TRBD1; clone size: many; CDR3 length: 15; V gene: TRBV6-1; J gene: TRBJ2-2; CDR3 protein: CASSPGQGPAGELFF; CDR3 DNA: TGTGCCAGCAGCCCGGGACAGGGCCCCGCCGGGGAGCTGTTTTTT
D gene: NA; clone size: NA; CDR3 length: 14; V gene: TRBV20-1; J gene: TRBJ1-5; CDR3 protein: CSARFQGPDQPQHF; CDR3 DNA: TGCAGTGCTAGATTTCAGGGGCCCGATCAGCCCCAGCATTTT
D gene: NA; clone size: NA; CDR3 length: 13; V gene: TRBV9; J gene: TRBJ2-1; CDR3 protein: CASSVASLGEQFF; CDR3 DNA: TGTGCCAGCAGCGTAGCGTCGTTGGGTGAGCAGTTCTTC
D gene: TRBD1; clone size: many; CDR3 length: 15; V gene: TRBV2; J gene: TRBJ1-5; CDR3 protein: CASSERQGASQPQHF; CDR3 DNA: TGTGCCAGCAGTGAACGACAGGGGGCCAGTCAGCCCCAGCATTTT
D gene: NA; clone size: few; CDR3 length: 16; V gene: TRBV5-6; J gene: TRBJ2-5; CDR3 protein: CASSLRPGVERQTQYF; CDR3 DNA: TGTGCCAGCAGCCTTAGGCCGGGAGTAGAGAGGCAGACCCAGTACTTC
D gene: NA; clone size: many; CDR3 length: 13; V gene: TRBV27; J gene: TRBJ1-2; CDR3 protein: CASSFNTNYGYTF; CDR3 DNA: TGTGCCAGCAGTTTTAACACGAACTATGGCTACACCTTC
D gene: NA; clone size: few; CDR3 length: 12; V gene: TRBV5-1; J gene: TRBJ2-1; CDR3 protein: CASSEYFNEQFF; CDR3 DNA: TGCGCCAGCAGCGAGTACTTCAATGAGCAGTTCTTC
D gene: NA; clone size: many; CDR3 length: 12; V gene: TRBV10-3; J gene: TRBJ2-1; CDR3 protein: CAISDYGDEQFF; CDR3 DNA: TGTGCCATCAGCGATTATGGGGATGAGCAGTTCTTC
D gene: NA; clone size: many; CDR3 length: 14; V gene: TRBV3-1; J gene: TRBJ2-7; CDR3 protein: CASSHPSSGSEQYF; CDR3 DNA: TGTGCCAGCAGCCATCCATCATCCGGGAGCGAGCAGTACTTC
D gene: TRBD2; clone size: many; CDR3 length: 14; V gene: TRBV6-1; J gene: TRBJ2-1; CDR3 protein: CASRLSGSYNEQFF; CDR3 DNA: TGTGCCAGCCGCCTTAGCGGGAGCTACAATGAGCAGTTCTTC
D gene: NA; clone size: many; CDR3 length: 13; V gene: TRBV30; J gene: TRBJ2-1; CDR3 protein: CAWSATGWSAQFF; CDR3 DNA: TGTGCCTGGAGTGCCACAGGCTGGTCAGCGCAGTTCTTC
D gene: NA; clone size: many; CDR3 length: 17; V gene: TRBV18; J gene: TRBJ2-1; CDR3 protein: CASSPRQALQSGNEQFF; CDR3 DNA: TGTGCCAGCTCACCACGACAGGCCCTACAATCGGGCAATGAGCAGTTCTTC
D gene: NA; clone size: NA; CDR3 length: 12; V gene: TRBV12-3/TRBV12-4; J gene: TRBJ2-1; CDR3 protein: CASSLAAYEQFF; CDR3 DNA: TGTGCCAGCAGTTTAGCGGCGTATGAGCAGTTCTTC
D gene: NA; clone size: few; CDR3 length: 13; V gene: TRBV29-1; J gene: TRBJ1-2; CDR3 protein: CSVDWTEYYGYTF; CDR3 DNA: TGCAGCGTTGATTGGACGGAATACTATGGCTACACCTTC
D gene: NA; clone size: many; CDR3 length: 16; V gene: TRBV6-1; J gene: TRBJ2-6; CDR3 protein: CASKEGEQAGANVLTF; CDR3 DNA: TGTGCCAGCAAGGAAGGGGAGCAAGCTGGGGCCAACGTCCTGACTTTC
D gene: TRBD1; clone size: few; CDR3 length: 13; V gene: TRBV6-1; J gene: TRBJ2-7; CDR3 protein: CASSDRGRYEQYF; CDR3 DNA: TGTGCCAGCAGTGACAGGGGGCGTTACGAGCAGTACTTC
D gene: TRBD2; clone size: few; CDR3 length: 18; V gene: TRBV29-1; J gene: TRBJ2-1; CDR3 protein: CSVEVPAGGIQLYNEQFF; CDR3 DNA: TGCAGCGTTGAAGTCCCAGCGGGAGGCATACAGCTCTACAATGAGCAGTTCTTC
D gene: TRBD2; clone size: NA; CDR3 length: 14; V gene: TRBV30; J gene: TRBJ2-7; CDR3 protein: CAWSVGGGPYEQYF; CDR3 DNA: TGTGCCTGGAGTGTAGGCGGGGGGCCCTACGAGCAGTACTTC
D gene: TRBD2; clone size: NA; CDR3 length: 17; V gene: TRBV5-8; J gene: TRBJ2-7; CDR3 protein: CASSSGIAGPTLDEQYF; CDR3 DNA: TGTGCCAGCAGCTCGGGGATAGCGGGGCCGACCCTGGACGAGCAGTACTTC
D gene: NA; clone size: NA; CDR3 length: 14; V gene: TRBV5-1; J gene: TRBJ1-1; CDR3 protein: CASSPYDQSPEAFF; CDR3 DNA: TGCGCCAGCAGCCCGTATGACCAAAGCCCTGAAGCTTTCTTT
D gene: TRBD1; clone size: NA; CDR3 length: 15; V gene: TRBV12-5; J gene: TRBJ2-1; CDR3 protein: CASGFGQGTQDEQFF; CDR3 DNA: TGTGCTAGTGGCTTCGGACAGGGGACCCAGGATGAGCAGTTCTTC
D gene: TRBD2; clone size: NA; CDR3 length: 14; V gene: TRBV20-1; J gene: TRBJ2-7; CDR3 protein: CSARDTGGAYEQYF; CDR3 DNA: TGCAGTGCTAGAGATACGGGGGGGGCCTACGAGCAGTACTTC
D gene: NA; clone size: many; CDR3 length: 13; V gene: TRBV20-1; J gene: TRBJ2-3; CDR3 protein: CSALTGAWGTQYF; CDR3 DNA: TGCAGTGCTCTGACAGGCGCCTGGGGGACGCAGTATTTT
D gene: NA; clone size: many; CDR3 length: 14; V gene: TRBV7-9; J gene: TRBJ1-1; CDR3 protein: CASSLSAGVTEAFF; CDR3 DNA: TGTGCCAGCAGCTTATCAGCAGGAGTCACTGAAGCTTTCTTT
D gene: NA; clone size: many; CDR3 length: 17; V gene: TRBV6-1; J gene: TRBJ2-5; CDR3 protein: CASSEAINRGRRETQYF; CDR3 DNA: TGTGCCAGCAGTGAAGCGATTAACCGGGGCCGGCGAGAGACCCAGTACTTC
D gene: NA; clone size: many; CDR3 length: 14; V gene: TRBV18; J gene: TRBJ2-5; CDR3 protein: CASSAGFRQETQYF; CDR3 DNA: TGTGCCAGCTCAGCAGGGTTTCGGCAAGAGACCCAGTACTTC
D gene: TRBD2; clone size: NA; CDR3 length: 15; V gene: TRBV7-9; J gene: TRBJ2-7; CDR3 protein: CASSAGTKYSYEQYF; CDR3 DNA: TGTGCCAGCAGCGCCGGGACTAAGTATTCCTACGAGCAGTACTTC
D gene: NA; clone size: many; CDR3 length: 16; V gene: TRBV11-2; J gene: TRBJ1-2; CDR3 protein: CASSFLSAVSHYGYTF; CDR3 DNA: TGTGCCAGCAGCTTTCTATCAGCCGTCTCGCACTATGGCTACACCTTC
D gene: NA; clone size: NA; CDR3 length: 15; V gene: TRBV12-3/TRBV12-4; J gene: TRBJ2-3; CDR3 protein: CASSFRSADTDTQYF; CDR3 DNA: TGTGCCAGCAGTTTTCGTTCGGCGGACACAGATACGCAGTATTTT
D gene: TRBD1; clone size: many; CDR3 length: 14; V gene: TRBV5-4; J gene: TRBJ1-2; CDR3 protein: CASRPQTGLYGYTF; CDR3 DNA: TGTGCCAGCAGACCTCAGACAGGGTTGTATGGCTACACCTTC
D gene: NA; clone size: many; CDR3 length: 14; V gene: TRBV30; J gene: TRBJ2-7; CDR3 protein: CAWSVGQAVYEQYF; CDR3 DNA: TGTGCCTGGAGTGTGGGGCAGGCCGTCTACGAGCAGTACTTC
D gene: TRBD1; clone size: many; CDR3 length: 14; V gene: TRBV11-2; J gene: TRBJ1-2; CDR3 protein: CASSLERQGGGYTF; CDR3 DNA: TGTGCCAGCAGCTTAGAACGACAGGGTGGCGGCTACACCTTC